One sample yielded the 14 T cell receptor beta chains listed below, sequenced in a study of cytomegalovirus exposure and HLA in healthy donors. The PCR had 60 Vbeta and 13 Jbeta primers. TCRdb keeps only in-frame clones here, not all; method: immunoSEQ multiplex PCR. The sample lists 110,000 to 150,000 clones; 65% to 80% were seen once. Material: PBMCs. Receptor source: a male donor in good health and CMV-seropositive.

The rearrangement links TRBV30 to TRBJ2-7; 7 positions match TRBD2. Germline CDR1 and CDR2: GTSNPN and SVGIG (reference sequence). The CDR3 covers 13 residues. V lost 4 bases and J lost 0; bases outside the gene matches: 3. In DNA, the CDR3 is TGTGCCTGGAACGGGAGGAGCTCCTACGAGCAGTACTTC. Amino acids: CAWNGRSSYEQYF.

The chain carries TRBV7-9 and TRBJ1-5, with a weak D call TRBD1 (6 bases). The CDR3 has 16 amino acids. The ends were cut back, 5 bases at V and 6 bases at J, with 20 bases in the middle. Germline lookup yields CDR1 SEHNR and CDR2 FQNEAQ (reference sequence). This chain's CDR3 is CASSPTKQGWFQPQHF. Here the CDR3 DNA reads TGTGCCAGCAGCCCGACGAAACAGGGATGGTTTCAGCCCCAGCATTTT. The entire variable domain, with the rest obtained from reference TRBV7-9 and TRBJ1-5, is as follows: DTGVSQNPRHKITKRGQNVTFRCDPISEHNRLYWYRQTLGQGPEFLTYFQNEAQLEKSRLLSDRFSAERPKGSFSTLEIQRTEQGDSAMYLCASSPTKQGWFQPQHFGDGTRLSIL.

The V gene is TRBV27, the J gene TRBJ2-7; D remains ambiguous. V was clipped by 4 bases and J by 2 bases, with 9 bases between them. The germline gives CDR1 MNHEY, CDR2 SMNVEV (reference sequence). The CDR3 is 13 amino acids. In DNA form, the CDR3 reads TGTGCCAGCAGTTACAGCTCAACCTACGAGCAGTACTTC. Translation gives CASSYSSTYEQYF.

This rearrangement joins TRBV19 to TRBJ1-3, with a weak D call TRBD1 (5 bases). V lost 4 bases and J 8 bases, leaving 18 bases between the germline ends. Per germline, CDR1 LNHDA and CDR2 SQIVND (reference sequence). CDR3 size: 15 residues. CDR3 coding DNA: TGTGCCAGTAGTAATCAGGACAAAGCGGGAGACACCATATATTTT. Translation: CASSNQDKAGDTIYF.

The DNA of the CDR3 is TGTGCCAGCAGCTTAGGGACAGGGCCGGCAGAGACCCAGTACTTC. Amino acids: CASSLGTGPAETQYF. The chain has TRBV5-5 and TRBJ2-5, with 9 bases aligning to TRBD1. J gave up 4 bases and V 2 bases, and 6 bases lay outside the gene matches. Germline CDR1 and CDR2: SGHKS and YYEKEE (reference sequence). This CDR3 region has 15 residues.

This chain links TRBV9 with TRBJ2-7; TRBD1 matches 8 bases. V trimming: 3 bases; J trimming: 0 bases; junction bases outside the gene matches: 8. The V gene's germline CDR1 is SGDLS and CDR2 YYNGEE. The CDR3 runs 16 residues. CDR3: CASSAYGQGTSYEQYF. The CDR3 coding sequence is TGTGCCAGCAGCGCCTACGGACAGGGAACCTCCTACGAGCAGTACTTC.

The chain combines TRBV19 with TRBJ2-1; the D gene is possibly TRBD2 (5 bases). In germline, CDR1 is LNHDA, CDR2 SQIVND (reference sequence). V was cut by 7 bases and J by 2 bases, with 15 bases left in between. The CDR3 loop spans 15 amino acids. The CDR3 reads CASNRGSEAYNEQFF. The CDR3 DNA follows: TGTGCCAGTAACCGGGGTAGCGAGGCCTACAATGAGCAGTTCTTC.

The rearrangement uses TRBV27 and TRBJ1-1; no clear D gene. CDR3 length: 14 amino acids. Deletions cut 2 bases from V and 5 bases from J, with 12 bases between. CDR1 is MNHEY and CDR2 is SMNVEV in the germline V gene (reference sequence). The CDR3, as DNA: TGTGCCAGCAGTTTAGGGGAGGGAGGGACTGAAGCTTTCTTT. Encoded protein: CASSLGEGGTEAFF.

The CDR3 DNA reads as TGTGCCAGCAGCTTCCGCCCTGGGGACTTTGTGGGGGAGCAGTACTTC. As protein: CASSFRPGDFVGEQYF. The chain carries TRBV7-9 and TRBJ2-7, with D maybe TRBD2 (6 bases). V was trimmed by 3 bases and J by 7 bases, leaving 22 bases between them. Germline lookup yields CDR1 SEHNR and CDR2 FQNEAQ (reference sequence). The CDR3 has 16 amino acids.

The J gene is TRBJ2-2, the V gene TRBV29-1, with D uncertain. The V gene lost 4 bases and the J gene lost 4 bases, with 7 bases spanning the gap. Germline loops: CDR1 SQVTM, CDR2 ANQGSEA. This CDR3 region has 12 residues. CDR3 amino acids: CSVVISTGELFF. For the CDR3, the DNA is TGCAGCGTTGTTATTAGCACCGGGGAGCTGTTTTTT.

The chain employs TRBV19 and TRBJ2-7; 9 nucleotides align to TRBD1. Trimming took 6 bases from V and 5 from J; bases not matched to a gene: 17. CDR1 and CDR2 (germline): LNHDA, SQIVND (reference sequence). The CDR3 is made up of 17 amino acids. As DNA, the CDR3 is TGTGCCAGTAGGGGACTGCCGGGACAGGGAGGAAGCGACGAGCAGTACTTC. It codes for CASRGLPGQGGSDEQYF.

There are a few counts of this clone. The same CDR3 also results from other DNA sequences found in this sample. The CDR3 sequence is CASSQAGTGGGQPQHF. For the CDR3, the DNA is TGTGCCAGCTCACAAGCCGGGACAGGGGGCGGTCAGCCCCAGCATTTT. The V gene is TRBV18, the J gene TRBJ1-5, with 12 positions matching TRBD1. V gave up 4 bases and J gave up 6 bases; unmatched junction bases: 7. The CDR3 loop spans 16 amino acids. The V gene's germline CDR1 is KGHSH and CDR2 LQKENI. The whole variable domain, filled in from reference TRBV18 and TRBJ1-5, reads NAGVMQNPRHLVRRRGQEARLRCSPMKGHSHVYWYRQLPEEGLKFMVYLQKENIIDESGMPKERFSAEFPKEGPSILRIQQVVRGDSAAYFCASSQAGTGGGQPQHFGDGTRLSIL.

The V and J genes are TRBV7-2 and TRBJ1-3; no definite D call. The CDR3 runs to 15 residues. CDR1 and CDR2 (germline): SGHTA, FQGNSA. The V and J ends lost 5 bases and 5 bases respectively, with 16 bases between them. The CDR3 sequence is CASSPQATTRNTIYF. The CDR3 region has the DNA TGTGCCAGCAGCCCCCAGGCGACCACCCGAAACACCATATATTTT.

V usage is TRBV7-6 and J usage is TRBJ2-1; 9 bases fit TRBD1. The CDR3 consists of 16 residues. The germline V gene encodes CDR1 SGHVS and CDR2 FNYEAQ. V dropped 5 bases and J dropped 8; count of bases not matched to a gene: 13. Here the CDR3 reads CASSGVDRGSYDEQFF. The CDR3 bases are TGTGCCAGCAGCGGCGTAGACAGGGGGAGTTACGATGAGCAGTTCTTC.